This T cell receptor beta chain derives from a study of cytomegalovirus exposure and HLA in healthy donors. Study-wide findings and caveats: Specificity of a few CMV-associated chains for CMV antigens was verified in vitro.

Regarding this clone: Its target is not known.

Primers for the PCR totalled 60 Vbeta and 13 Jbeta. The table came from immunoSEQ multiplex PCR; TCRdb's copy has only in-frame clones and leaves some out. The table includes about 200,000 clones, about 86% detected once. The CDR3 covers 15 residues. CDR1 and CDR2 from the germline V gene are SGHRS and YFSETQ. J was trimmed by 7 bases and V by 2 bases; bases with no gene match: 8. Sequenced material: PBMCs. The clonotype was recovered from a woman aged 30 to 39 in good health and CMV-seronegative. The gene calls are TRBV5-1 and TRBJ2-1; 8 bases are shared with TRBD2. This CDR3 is CASSFSGSGKNEQFF. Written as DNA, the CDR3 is TGCGCCAGCAGCTTCAGCGGGAGTGGTAAAAATGAGCAGTTCTTC.